Presented here are 6 T cell receptor beta chains from one specimen sequenced in a study of response to subunit inactivated influenza vaccine. One entry per CDR3 protein results from TCRdb running MiXCR on the RT-PCR reads. The sample consists of about 650,000 distinct CDR3 sequences, 13% to 15% of them appearing once. The sequencing here drew on PBMCs from blood, taken 14 to 15 days before vaccination. All receptors come from a man over 45 who received an inactivated influenza vaccine.

This clonotype was picked up many times. The gene calls are TRBV27 and TRBJ2-1, with 9 positions matching TRBD1. With V trimmed by 5 bases and J by 4 bases, 12 bases remained unmatched. The CDR3 sequence is 17 residues long. Germline values: CDR1 MNHEY, CDR2 SMNVEV (reference sequence). CDR3 DNA: TGTGCCAGCAGTCCCCGGGACAGGGTATCCTTGTACAATGAGCAGTTCTTC. Translated: CASSPRDRVSLYNEQFF.

This clonotype was observed a handful of times. CDR3 coding DNA: TGTGCCAGCAGCTCCGGGACTAGCGGGAGTAAGGGGACAGATACGCAGTATTTT. This gives the protein CASSSGTSGSKGTDTQYF. The genes are TRBV11-2 and TRBJ2-3, with TRBD2 matching 14 bases. The CDR3 runs to 18 residues. Trimming removed 4 bases from V and 3 bases from J; junction bases left unmatched: 9. Per germline, CDR1 SGHAT and CDR2 FQNNGV. The variable domain in full, with the rest retrieved from reference TRBV11-2 and TRBJ2-3, is EAGVAQSPRYKIIEKRQSVAFWCNPISGHATLYWYQQILGQGPKLLIQFQNNGVVDDSQLPKDRFSAERLKGVDSTLKIQPAKLEDSAVYLCASSSGTSGSKGTDTQYFGPGTRLTVL.

This chain connects TRBV24-1 to TRBJ2-2; D is perhaps TRBD1 or TRBD2 (5 bases each). Germline V gene lookup returns CDR1 KGHDR and CDR2 SFDVKD. This CDR3 has 14 amino acids. Between the trimmed V and J ends, which lost 7 bases and 2 bases, there was a span of 10 bases. The CDR3 region is CATRPGDNTGELFF. In nucleotides, the CDR3 is TGTGCCACCAGGCCTGGGGACAACACCGGGGAGCTGTTTTTT.

This clonotype appeared a few times. The V gene is TRBV7-2, the J gene TRBJ2-5; D perhaps matches TRBD2 (6 bases). The CDR3 length is 15 residues. V dropped 1 base and J dropped 7 bases, with 16 bases sitting between them. Germline CDR1 and CDR2: SGHTA and FQGNSA. The CDR3 DNA follows: TGTGCCAGCAGCTTAGGGGGGGTCCCCGGAGGGACCCAGTACTTC. Residues: CASSLGGVPGGTQYF.

This chain connects TRBV15 to TRBJ2-1, with 7 bases aligning to TRBD2. The length of the CDR3 is 16 residues. After removal of 0 bases from V and 2 bases from J, the junction contained 4 bases not matched to a gene. Looked up from germline, CDR1 is LNHNV and CDR2 is YYDKDF (reference sequence). The CDR3 DNA reads TGTGCCACCAGCAGAGATCCGGGGGGTCCCTACAATGAGCAGTTCTTC. This translates into CATSRDPGGPYNEQFF.

This clonotype was detected a few times. The chain combines TRBV24-1 with TRBJ1-3; no firm D call. Germline CDR1 and CDR2: KGHDR and SFDVKD. The length of the CDR3 is 15 residues. V lost 2 bases, J lost 4 bases, and 11 bases lay in between. In DNA, the CDR3 is TGTGCCACCAGTGATTCCGGAGGTGCAGGAAACACCATATATTTT. It yields the protein CATSDSGGAGNTIYF.